This T cell receptor (beta chain) was sequenced for a study of regulatory T cells in long-lasting Graves disease. Overall study results and limits: Those with persistent Graves' had less TCR diversity than newly diagnosed patients.

Regarding time point: newly diagnosed GD, antithyroid drugs for less than 3 months. Following extraction of RNA from PBMCs, that RNA was used to make the TCR library. Relying on iRepertoire HTBI primers and Arm-PCR of CDR3 regions, the team built TCR beta libraries. TCRdb passed the multiplex PCR reads through MiXCR, listing each CDR3 protein once. The sample consists of hundreds of thousands of distinct CDR3 sequences, about 15% of them appearing once. The CDR3 is 15 residues long. Per germline, CDR1 LGHDT and CDR2 YNNKEL (reference sequence). V lost 0 bases, J lost 1 base, and 9 bases lay in between. This clonotype was seen repeatedly, ten times or more. Its antigen is still unknown. In addition, the sample was reused for a study of T cells in Graves' hyperthyroidism and ophthalmopathy.

The TCR was taken from a man aged 18 to 30 with Graves disease. Sequences were derived from peripheral blood mononuclear cells (PBMCs), sampled at new diagnosis, from a patient treated with antithyroid drugs. The V call is TRBV3-1, the J call TRBJ1-1; D is unclear. The CDR3 DNA reads TGTGCCAGCAGCCAAGATCGGGTTGCGAACACTGAAGCTTTCTTT. Protein sequence: CASSQDRVANTEAFF.